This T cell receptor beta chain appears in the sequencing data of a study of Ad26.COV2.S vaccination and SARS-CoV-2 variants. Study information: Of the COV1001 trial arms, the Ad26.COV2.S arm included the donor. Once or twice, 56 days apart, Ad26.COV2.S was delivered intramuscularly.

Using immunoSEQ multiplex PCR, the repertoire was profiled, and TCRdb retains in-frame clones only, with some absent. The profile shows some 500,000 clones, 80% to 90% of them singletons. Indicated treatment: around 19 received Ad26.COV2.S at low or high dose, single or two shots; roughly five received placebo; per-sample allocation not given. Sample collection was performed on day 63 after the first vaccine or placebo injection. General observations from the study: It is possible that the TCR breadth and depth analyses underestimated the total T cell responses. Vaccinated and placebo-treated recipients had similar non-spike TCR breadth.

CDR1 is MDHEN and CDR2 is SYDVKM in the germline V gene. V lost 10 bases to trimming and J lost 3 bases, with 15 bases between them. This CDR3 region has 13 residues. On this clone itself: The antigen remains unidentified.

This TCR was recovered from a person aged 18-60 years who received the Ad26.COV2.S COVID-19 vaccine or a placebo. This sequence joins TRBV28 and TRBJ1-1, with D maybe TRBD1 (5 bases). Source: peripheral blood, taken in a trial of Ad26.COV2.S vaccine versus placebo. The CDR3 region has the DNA TGTGCCATGATGAGCGGGACGGACACTGAAGCTTTCTTT. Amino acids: CAMMSGTDTEAFF.